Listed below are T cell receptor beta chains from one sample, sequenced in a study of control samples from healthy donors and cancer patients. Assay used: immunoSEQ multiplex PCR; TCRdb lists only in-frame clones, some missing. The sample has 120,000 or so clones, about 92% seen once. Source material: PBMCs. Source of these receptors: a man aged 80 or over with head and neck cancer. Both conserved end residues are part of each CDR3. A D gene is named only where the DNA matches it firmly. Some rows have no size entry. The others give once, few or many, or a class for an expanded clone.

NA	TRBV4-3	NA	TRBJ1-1	TGCGCCAGCAGCCAAGATAGGAACATATGGAACACTGAAGCTTTCTTT	CASSQDRNIWNTEAFF
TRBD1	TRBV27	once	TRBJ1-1	TGTGCCAGCAGTTTGATAGGGGGCTGGGAAGCTTTCTTT	CASSLIGGWEAFF
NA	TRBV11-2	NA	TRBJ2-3	TGTGCCAGCAGCCTGCTGGGGTTGGAGGTGGGGAAGCAGTATTTT	CASSLLGLEVGKQYF
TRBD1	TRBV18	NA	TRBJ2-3	TGTGCCAGCTCACCTAGGACAGGGTGGACAGATACGCAGTATTTT	CASSPRTGWTDTQYF
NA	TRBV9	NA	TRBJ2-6	TGTGCCAGCAGCGTTAGAACCTCAGGGCCTGGGGCCAACGTCCTGACTTTC	CASSVRTSGPGANVLTF
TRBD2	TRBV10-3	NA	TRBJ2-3	TGTGCCATCAGTTTGGGACTAACTTTCACAGATACGCAGTATTTT	CAISLGLTFTDTQYF
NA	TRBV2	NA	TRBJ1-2	TGTGCCAGCAGTGAAGCATCTATCTACTATGGCTACACCTTC	CASSEASIYYGYTF
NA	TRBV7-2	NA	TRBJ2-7	TGTGCCAGCAGCTTACGGGGCGACCCTTCCTACGAGCAGTACTTC	CASSLRGDPSYEQYF
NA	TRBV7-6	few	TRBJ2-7	TGTGCCAGCAGCGCAGGACACTACTACGAGCAGTACTTC	CASSAGHYYEQYF
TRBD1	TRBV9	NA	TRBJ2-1	TGTGCCAGCAGCGTAACAGGGGGATTTCACAATGAGCAGTTCTTC	CASSVTGGFHNEQFF
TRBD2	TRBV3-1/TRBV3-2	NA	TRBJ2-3	TGTGCCAGCAGCCAACGACGGGGGGGCGATAGGTCGCAGTATTTT	CASSQRRGGDRSQYF
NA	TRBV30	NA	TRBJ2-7	TGTGCCTGGGCCCGCAACAGGGAGATCTACGAGCAGTACTTC	CAWARNREIYEQYF